This record looks at one TCR beta chain sequence and its context. These data are taken from a study of blood T cell repertoires in COVID-19. Turning to the study itself: Some COVID-19 samples were acute and others convalescent; all came from the United States, Italy and Spain. Sample material is recorded as cDNA or gDNA derived from T cells, B-cell-depleted T cells, or PBMCs.

The authors' processing: Estimation of nucleated cell counts was performed using reference gene primer amplification. Libraries were prepared by immunoSEQ multiplex PCR; TCRdb keeps only in-frame clonotypes and omits some of them. V and J calls and clone size are copied from that table; D and trimming were computed from the DNA. Of 150,000 to 180,000 clones listed, roughly 80% are singletons. J lost 6 bases, V lost 3 bases, and 6 bases had no gene match. From germline, CDR1 is LGHDT and CDR2 YNNKEL (reference sequence). This CDR3 region has 14 residues. The rearrangement uses TRBV3-1 (or the pseudogene TRBV3-2) and TRBJ1-1; 8 bases line up with TRBD1. The receptor was derived from an older man with acute or convalescent COVID-19. The sample was peripheral blood. The CDR3 reads CASSQRQGAAEAFF. CDR3 in DNA: TGTGCCAGCAGCCAGCGGCAGGGGGCTGCTGAAGCTTTCTTT.